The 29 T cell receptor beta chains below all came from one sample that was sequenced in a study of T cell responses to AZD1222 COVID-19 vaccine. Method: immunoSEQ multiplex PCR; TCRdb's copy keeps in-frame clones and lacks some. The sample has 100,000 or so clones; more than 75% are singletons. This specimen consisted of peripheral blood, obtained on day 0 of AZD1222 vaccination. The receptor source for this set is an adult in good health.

The CDR3 region has the DNA TGCGCCAGCACCAAGACAGGGGGCGACGAGCAGTACTTC. This gives the protein CASTKTGGDEQYF. The chain has TRBV5-1 and TRBJ2-7, with TRBD1 matching over 10 bases. From germline, CDR1 is SGHRS and CDR2 YFSETQ. With 6 bases clipped from V and 5 bases from J, the junction kept 5 bases outside the gene matches. This CDR3 region has 13 residues.

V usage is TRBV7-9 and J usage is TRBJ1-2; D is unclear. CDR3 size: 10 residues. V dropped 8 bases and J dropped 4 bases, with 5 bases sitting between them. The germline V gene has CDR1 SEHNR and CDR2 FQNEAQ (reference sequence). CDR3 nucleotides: TGTGCCAGCGGCCGCTATGGCTACACCTTC. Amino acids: CASGRYGYTF.

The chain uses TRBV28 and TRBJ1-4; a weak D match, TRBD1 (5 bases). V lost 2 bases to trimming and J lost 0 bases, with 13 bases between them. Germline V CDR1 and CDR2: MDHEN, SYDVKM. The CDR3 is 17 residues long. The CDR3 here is CASSLGGARATNEKLFF. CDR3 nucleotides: TGTGCCAGCAGTTTAGGAGGGGCCCGGGCAACTAATGAAAAACTGTTTTTT.

CDR3 protein: CTSSYPPGLAVYEQYF. The CDR3 DNA reads as TGCACCAGCAGCTATCCTCCGGGACTAGCGGTATACGAGCAGTACTTC. The rearrangement joins TRBV1 to TRBJ2-7; TRBD2 is taken as the D call from the table, unchecked against the DNA. TRBV1 corresponds to a pseudogene. The CDR3 runs to 16 residues.

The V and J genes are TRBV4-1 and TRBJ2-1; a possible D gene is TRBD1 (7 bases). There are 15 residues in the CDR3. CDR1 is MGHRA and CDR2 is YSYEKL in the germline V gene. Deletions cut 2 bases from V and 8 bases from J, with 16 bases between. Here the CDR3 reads CASSQQEGGGYEQFF. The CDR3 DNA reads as TGCGCCAGCAGCCAACAAGAAGGAGGGGGCTATGAGCAGTTCTTC.

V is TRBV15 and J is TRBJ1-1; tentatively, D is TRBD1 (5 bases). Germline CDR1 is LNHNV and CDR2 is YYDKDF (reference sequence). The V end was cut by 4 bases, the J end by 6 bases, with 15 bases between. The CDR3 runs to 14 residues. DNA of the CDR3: TGTGCCACCAGCACCACATCTTGGGGCGCTGAAGCTTTCTTT. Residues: CATSTTSWGAEAFF.

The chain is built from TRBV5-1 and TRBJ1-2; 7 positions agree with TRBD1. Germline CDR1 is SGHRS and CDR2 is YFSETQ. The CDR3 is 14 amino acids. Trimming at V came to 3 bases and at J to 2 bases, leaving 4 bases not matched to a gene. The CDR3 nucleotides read TGCGCCAGCAGCTCGGCAGGGGGGAACTATGGCTACACCTTC. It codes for CASSSAGGNYGYTF.

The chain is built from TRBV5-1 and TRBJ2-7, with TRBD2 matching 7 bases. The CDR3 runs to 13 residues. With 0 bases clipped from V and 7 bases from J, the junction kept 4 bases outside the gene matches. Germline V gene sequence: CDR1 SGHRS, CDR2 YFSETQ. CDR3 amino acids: CASSLVPSGEQYF. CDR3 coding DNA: TGCGCCAGCAGCTTGGTTCCTAGCGGAGAGCAGTACTTC.

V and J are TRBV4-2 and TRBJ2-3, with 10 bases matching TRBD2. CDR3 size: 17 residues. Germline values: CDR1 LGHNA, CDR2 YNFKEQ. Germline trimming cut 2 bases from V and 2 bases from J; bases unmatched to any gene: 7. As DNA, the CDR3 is TGTGCCAGCAGCCAAAACCAGGGACTAGCGAACACAGATACGCAGTATTTT. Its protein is CASSQNQGLANTDTQYF.

The CDR3 sequence is CASRIRDTRNTEAFF. The CDR3 DNA reads TGTGCCAGCAGGATCAGGGACACCAGGAACACTGAAGCTTTCTTT. The rearrangement links TRBV28 to TRBJ1-1; the D gene is possibly TRBD1 (6 bases). Deletions cut 6 bases from V and 1 base from J, with 15 bases between. This CDR3 comprises 15 residues. Germline CDR1 reads MDHEN; CDR2 reads SYDVKM.

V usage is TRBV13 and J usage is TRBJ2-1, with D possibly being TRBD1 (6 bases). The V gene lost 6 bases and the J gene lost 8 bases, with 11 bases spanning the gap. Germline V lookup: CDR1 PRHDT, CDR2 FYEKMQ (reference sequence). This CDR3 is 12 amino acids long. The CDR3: CASSSGEYEQFF. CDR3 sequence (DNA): TGTGCCAGCAGTTCAGGGGAATATGAGCAGTTCTTC.

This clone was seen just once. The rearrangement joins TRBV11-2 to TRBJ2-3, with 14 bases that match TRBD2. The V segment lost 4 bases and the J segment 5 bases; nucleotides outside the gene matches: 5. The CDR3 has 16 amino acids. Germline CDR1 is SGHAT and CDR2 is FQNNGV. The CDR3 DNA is TGTGCCAGCAGCTCGACTAGCGGGAGGGCGGGAGATACGCAGTATTTT. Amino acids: CASSSTSGRAGDTQYF.

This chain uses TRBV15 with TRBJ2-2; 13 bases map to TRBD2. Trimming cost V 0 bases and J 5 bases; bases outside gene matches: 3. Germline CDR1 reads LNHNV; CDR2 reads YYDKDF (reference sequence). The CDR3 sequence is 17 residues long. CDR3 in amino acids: CATSRDRTSGRTGELFF. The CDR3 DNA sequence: TGTGCCACCAGCAGAGATCGGACTAGCGGGAGAACCGGGGAGCTGTTTTTT.

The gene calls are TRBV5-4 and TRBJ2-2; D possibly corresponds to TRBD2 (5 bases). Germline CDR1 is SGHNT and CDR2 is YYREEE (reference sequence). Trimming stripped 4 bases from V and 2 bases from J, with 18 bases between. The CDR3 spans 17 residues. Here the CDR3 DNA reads TGTGCCAGCAGCGGGGAGCCCGAGGCCCCCAACACCGGGGAGCTGTTTTTT. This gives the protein CASSGEPEAPNTGELFF.

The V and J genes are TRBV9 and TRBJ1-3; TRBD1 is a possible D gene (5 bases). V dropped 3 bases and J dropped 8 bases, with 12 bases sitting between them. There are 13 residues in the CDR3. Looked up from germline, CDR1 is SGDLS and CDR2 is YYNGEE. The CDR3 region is CASSGTLGDTIYF. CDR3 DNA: TGTGCCAGCAGCGGAACCTTAGGGGACACCATATATTTT. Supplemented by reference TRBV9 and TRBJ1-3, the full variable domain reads DSGVTQTPKHLITATGQRVTLRCSPRSGDLSVYWYQQSLDQGLQFLIQYYNGEERAKGNILERFSAQQFPDLHSELNLSSLELGDSALYFCASSGTLGDTIYFGEGSWLTVV.

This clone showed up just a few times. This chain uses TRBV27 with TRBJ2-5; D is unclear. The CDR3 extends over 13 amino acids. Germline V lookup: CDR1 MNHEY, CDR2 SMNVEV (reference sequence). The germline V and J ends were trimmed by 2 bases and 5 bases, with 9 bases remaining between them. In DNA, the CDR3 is TGTGCCAGCAGTTTAAGGGTCGGGGAGACCCAGTACTTC. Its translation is CASSLRVGETQYF.

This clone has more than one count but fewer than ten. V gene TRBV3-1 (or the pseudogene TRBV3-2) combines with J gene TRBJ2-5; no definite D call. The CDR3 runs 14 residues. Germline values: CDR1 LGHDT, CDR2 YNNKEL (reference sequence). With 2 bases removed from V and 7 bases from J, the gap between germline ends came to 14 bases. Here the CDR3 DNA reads TGTGCCAGCAGCCAAACCCGTCAGTCGGGGACCCAGTACTTC. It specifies CASSQTRQSGTQYF.

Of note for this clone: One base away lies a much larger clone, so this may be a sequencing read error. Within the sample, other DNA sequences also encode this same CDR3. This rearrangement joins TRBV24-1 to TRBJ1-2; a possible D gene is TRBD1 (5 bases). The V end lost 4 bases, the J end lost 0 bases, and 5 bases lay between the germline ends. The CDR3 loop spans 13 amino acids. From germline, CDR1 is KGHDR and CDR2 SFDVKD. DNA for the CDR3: TGTGCCACCAGTGACAGGGCTAACTATGGCTACACCTTC. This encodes CATSDRANYGYTF.

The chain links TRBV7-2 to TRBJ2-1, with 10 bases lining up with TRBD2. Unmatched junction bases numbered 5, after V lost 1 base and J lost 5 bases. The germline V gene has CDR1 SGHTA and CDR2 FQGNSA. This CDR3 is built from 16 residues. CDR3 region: CASSLVSGRTNNEQFF. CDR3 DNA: TGTGCCAGCAGCTTAGTTAGCGGGAGGACGAACAATGAGCAGTTCTTC.

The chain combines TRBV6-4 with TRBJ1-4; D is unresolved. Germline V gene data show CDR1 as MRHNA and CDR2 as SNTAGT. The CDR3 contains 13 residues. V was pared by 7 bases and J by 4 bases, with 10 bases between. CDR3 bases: TGTGCCAGCACGAGGGATGGTAATGAAAAACTGTTTTTT. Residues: CASTRDGNEKLFF.

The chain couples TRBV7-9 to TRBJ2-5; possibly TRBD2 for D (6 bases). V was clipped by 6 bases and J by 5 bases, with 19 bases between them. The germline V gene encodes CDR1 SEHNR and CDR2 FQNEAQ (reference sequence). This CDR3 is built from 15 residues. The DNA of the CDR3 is TGTGCCAGCAGTTACACGGGCGGGGCTTGGGAGACCCAGTACTTC. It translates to CASSYTGGAWETQYF. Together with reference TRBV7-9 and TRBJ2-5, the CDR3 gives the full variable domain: DTGVSQNPRHKITKRGQNVTFRCDPISEHNRLYWYRQTLGQGPEFLTYFQNEAQLEKSRLLSDRFSAERPKGSFSTLEIQRTEQGDSAMYLCASSYTGGAWETQYFGPGTRLLVL.

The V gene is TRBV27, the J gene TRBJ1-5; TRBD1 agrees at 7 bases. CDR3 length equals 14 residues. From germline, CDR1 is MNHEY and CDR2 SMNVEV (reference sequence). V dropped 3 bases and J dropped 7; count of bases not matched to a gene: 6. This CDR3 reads CASSLAGGGQPQHF. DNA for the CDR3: TGTGCCAGCAGTTTGGCAGGGGGAGGCCAGCCCCAGCATTTT.

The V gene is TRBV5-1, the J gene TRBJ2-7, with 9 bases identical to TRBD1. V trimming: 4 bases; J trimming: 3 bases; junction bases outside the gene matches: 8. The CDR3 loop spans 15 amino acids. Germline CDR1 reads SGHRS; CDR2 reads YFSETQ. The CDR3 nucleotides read TGCGCCAGCAGCCCTCAGACAGGGGGGGTCTACGAGCAGTACTTC. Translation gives CASSPQTGGVYEQYF. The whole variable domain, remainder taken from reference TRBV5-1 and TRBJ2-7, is KAGVTQTPRYLIKTRGQQVTLSCSPISGHRSVSWYQQTPGQGLQFLFEYFSETQRNKGNFPGRFSGRQFSNSRSEMNVSTLELGDSALYLCASSPQTGGVYEQYFGPGTRLTVT.

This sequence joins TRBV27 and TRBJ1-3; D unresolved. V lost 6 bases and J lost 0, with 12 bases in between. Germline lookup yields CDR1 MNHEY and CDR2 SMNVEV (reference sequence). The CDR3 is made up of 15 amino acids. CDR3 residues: CASRASGSSGNTIYF. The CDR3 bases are TGTGCCAGCAGAGCCTCGGGGAGCTCTGGAAACACCATATATTTT.

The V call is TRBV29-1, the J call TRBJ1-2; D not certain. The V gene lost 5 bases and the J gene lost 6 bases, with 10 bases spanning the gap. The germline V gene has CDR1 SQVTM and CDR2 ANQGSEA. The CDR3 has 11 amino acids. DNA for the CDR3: TGCAGCGTTCGAGGGTCCCATGGCTACACCTTC. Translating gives CSVRGSHGYTF.

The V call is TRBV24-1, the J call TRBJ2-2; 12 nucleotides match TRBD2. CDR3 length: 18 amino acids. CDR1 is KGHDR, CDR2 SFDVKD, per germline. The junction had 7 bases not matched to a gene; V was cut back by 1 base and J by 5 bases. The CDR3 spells CATSDFPSGRARTGELFF. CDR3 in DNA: TGTGCCACCAGTGATTTTCCTAGCGGGAGGGCCAGGACCGGGGAGCTGTTTTTT.

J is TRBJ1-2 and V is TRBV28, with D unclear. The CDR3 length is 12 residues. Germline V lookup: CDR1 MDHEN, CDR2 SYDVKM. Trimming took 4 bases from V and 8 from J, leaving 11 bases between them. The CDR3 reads CASSWFDGGYTF. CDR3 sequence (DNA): TGTGCCAGCAGTTGGTTTGACGGGGGCTACACCTTC.

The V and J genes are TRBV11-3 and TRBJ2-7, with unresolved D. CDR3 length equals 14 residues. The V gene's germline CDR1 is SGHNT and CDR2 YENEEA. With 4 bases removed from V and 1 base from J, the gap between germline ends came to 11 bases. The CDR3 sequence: CASSSTRESYEQYF. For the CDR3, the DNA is TGTGCCAGCAGCTCCACCCGCGAATCCTACGAGCAGTACTTC.

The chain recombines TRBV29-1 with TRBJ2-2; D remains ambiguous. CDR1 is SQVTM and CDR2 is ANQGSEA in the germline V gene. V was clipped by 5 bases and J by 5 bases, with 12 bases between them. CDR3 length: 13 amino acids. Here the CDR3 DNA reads TGCAGCGTTTCCAACAGCGTTACCGGGGAGCTGTTTTTT. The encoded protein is CSVSNSVTGELFF.